These 8 T cell receptor beta chains were all obtained from the same sample, sequenced in a study of response to subunit inactivated influenza vaccine. MiXCR was run by TCRdb on the RT-PCR reads, yielding one entry per CDR3 protein. Of 500,000 or so distinct CDR3 sequences listed, approximately 11% are singletons. The specimen was PBMCs from blood, collected roughly 48 days after vaccination. The receptors were gathered from a man aged 45-60 years who received an inactivated influenza vaccine.

This sequence joins TRBV7-8 and TRBJ2-2; the match to TRBD2 covers 13 bases. Germline V CDR1 and CDR2: SGHVS, FQNEAQ. This CDR3 spans 16 amino acids. With V trimmed by 5 bases and J by 5 bases, 5 bases remained unmatched. Here the CDR3 reads CASSQRTSGGTGELFF. DNA of the CDR3: TGTGCCAGCAGCCAAAGGACTAGCGGGGGAACCGGGGAGCTGTTTTTT. Supplemented by reference TRBV7-8 and TRBJ2-2, the full variable domain reads GAGVSQSPRYKVAKRGQDVALRCDPISGHVSLFWYQQALGQGPEFLTYFQNEAQLDKSGLPSDRFFAERPEGSVSTLKIQRTQQEDSAVYLCASSQRTSGGTGELFFGEGSRLTVL.

Only a few counts were recorded for this clonotype. The V gene is TRBV11-2, the J gene TRBJ2-5, with D perhaps TRBD1 or TRBD2 (6 bases each). Trimming took 2 bases from V and 5 from J, leaving 15 bases between them. This CDR3 has 15 residues. Germline CDR1 reads SGHAT; CDR2 reads FQNNGV. The DNA of the CDR3 is TGTGCCAGCAGCTTAATCCGGGGGCTGAGTGAGACCCAGTACTTC. Protein product: CASSLIRGLSETQYF.

This clonotype was observed at least ten times. The chain has TRBV5-1 and TRBJ1-2, with 9 bases identical to TRBD1. V trimming: 4 bases; J trimming: 5 bases; junction bases outside the gene matches: 12. The CDR3 has 16 residues. The germline CDR1 and CDR2 sequences are SGHRS and YFSETQ. The CDR3 reads CASSLEIGTGTYGYTF. CDR3 in DNA: TGCGCCAGCAGCCTGGAAATCGGGACAGGGACTTATGGCTACACCTTC. Full variable domain (missing parts from reference TRBV5-1 and TRBJ1-2): KAGVTQTPRYLIKTRGQQVTLSCSPISGHRSVSWYQQTPGQGLQFLFEYFSETQRNKGNFPGRFSGRQFSNSRSEMNVSTLELGDSALYLCASSLEIGTGTYGYTFGSGTRLTVV.

In this sample, this clonotype turned up a few times. J is TRBJ1-4 and V is TRBV27; D remains unclear. This CDR3 is 13 amino acids long. Trimming stripped 7 bases from V and 6 bases from J, with 12 bases between. Germline lookup yields CDR1 MNHEY and CDR2 SMNVEV (reference sequence). The CDR3 sequence: CASKVGVDEKLFF. The CDR3 region has the DNA TGTGCCAGCAAAGTCGGGGTTGATGAAAAACTGTTTTTT.

This clonotype was seen ten or more times. The J gene is TRBJ2-1, the V gene TRBV6-5; TRBD2 agrees at 11 bases. The CDR3 is 18 amino acids. With 2 bases clipped from V and 0 bases from J, the junction kept 6 bases outside the gene matches. The V gene's germline CDR1 is MNHEY and CDR2 SVGAGI. The CDR3 sequence is CASSYDSGGASSYNEQFF. CDR3 bases: TGTGCCAGCAGTTACGATAGCGGGGGGGCGTCCTCCTACAATGAGCAGTTCTTC.

Details on this clonotype: A much larger clone differs from this one at a single base, so this may be a read error. J is TRBJ2-7 and V is TRBV12-3 or TRBV12-4; 12 bases match TRBD1. This CDR3 comprises 15 residues. Trimming took 8 bases from V and 2 from J; bases not matched to a gene: 7. The DNA of the CDR3 is TGTGCCAGCGGTAGCGGGGACAGGGGGCCCTACGAGCAGTACTTC. This gives the protein CASGSGDRGPYEQYF.

This clonotype has ten or more counts. The V and J genes are TRBV20-1 and TRBJ2-7; weak D call: TRBD1 (6 bases). CDR3 length: 12 amino acids. Deletions cut 4 bases from V and 3 bases from J, with 10 bases between. Germline loops: CDR1 DFQATT, CDR2 SNEGSKA (reference sequence). DNA for the CDR3: TGCAGTGCTAAGACAGGAATCTACGAGCAGTACTTC. Protein: CSAKTGIYEQYF.

The rearrangement joins TRBV28 to TRBJ1-4; D gene unclear. CDR1 MDHEN and CDR2 SYDVKM come from the germline V gene. The CDR3 contains 11 residues. The ends were cut back, 5 bases at V and 5 bases at J, with 3 bases in the middle. The CDR3 is CASSLNEKLFF. The CDR3 DNA sequence: TGTGCCAGCAGTCTAAATGAAAAACTGTTTTTT.